In this sample, the clone carrying this TCR beta chain turned up many times. The data were taken from a study of neurological immune-mediated disorders. The CDR3 has 14 residues. Trimming pared 0 bases from V and 8 bases from J, leaving 14 bases between. Germline V CDR1 and CDR2: SGHRS, YFSETQ. Via MiXCR, TCRdb re-called the 5' RACE reads, giving one row per CDR3 protein. The top ten hold around 7% of the sample, which has about 74,000 distinct CDR3 sequences, 5.2% seen once. The clonotype comes from a young man with multiple sclerosis. The chain links TRBV5-1 to TRBJ1-2; D not resolved. The sample was PBMCs. The CDR3 sequence is CASSLAEFDGGYTF. In DNA, the CDR3 is TGCGCCAGCAGCTTGGCTGAATTTGATGGAGGCTACACCTTC.